This T cell receptor (beta chain) came from a study of blood T cell repertoires in COVID-19. The overall study: Nucleic acid was either cDNA or gDNA, and it came from T cells, B-cell-depleted T cells, or PBMCs.

The study drew participants aged about 18 to 90 years from under 30 US areas. Self-reported history from a screening survey and questionnaire set each donor's cohort. The CDR3 is made up of 15 amino acids. Germline assignment: CDR1 SGHNT and CDR2 YYREEE (reference sequence). The V and J ends lost 4 bases and 1 base, in that order; junction bases with no gene match: 7. Original analysis: Estimation of nucleated cell counts was performed using reference gene primer amplification. Sequenced by immunoSEQ multiplex PCR; TCRdb stores in-frame clones only, minus some. V, J and clone size are those of that table, while D and trimming were read from the DNA. The repertoire holds 320,000 or so clones, with 87% as singletons.

Sequenced material: PBMCs or T cells enriched from blood (not recorded which). This chain links TRBV5-4 with TRBJ1-1; 7 positions match TRBD1. This TCR was sampled from a woman in her twenties or thirties who had recovered from COVID-19. In DNA form, the CDR3 reads TGTGCCAGCAGCCCGGGACAGCTAAAGAACACTGAAGCTTTCTTT. Its protein is CASSPGQLKNTEAFF.